These T cell receptor beta chains were read from a single sample in a study of graft-versus-host responses after intestinal transplantation. The repertoire was sequenced with immunoSEQ multiplex PCR; TCRdb's copy has only in-frame clones and lacks some. Counted here are approximately 77,000 clones, around 90% occurring once; the ten biggest clones make up roughly 0.35%. Their antigens are not known. The sequences come from unstimulated CD4+ T cells sorted from spleen or lymph node cells, collected before intestinal transplant. The receptors stem from a human donor who received an intestinal transplant. The CDR3 runs from the conserved cysteine through the conserved F or W. A D gene is named only where the DNA matches it firmly. Clone size, where shown, is once, few, many, or a class for clones that have expanded.

abundance: -
j_gene: TRBJ1-1
v_gene: TRBV29-1
d_gene: TRBD1
CDR3aa: CSARQGPEAFF
CDR3nt: TGCAGCGCCCGACAGGGCCCTGAAGCTTTCTTT

abundance: -
j_gene: TRBJ2-3
v_gene: TRBV7-9
d_gene: TRBD2
CDR3aa: CASSRTSGGASDTQYF
CDR3nt: TGTGCCAGCAGCAGAACTAGCGGGGGGGCCTCAGATACGCAGTATTTT

abundance: -
j_gene: TRBJ1-2
v_gene: TRBV29-1
d_gene: -
CDR3aa: CSVGVRDGYTF
CDR3nt: TGCAGCGTTGGAGTCAGGGATGGCTACACCTTC

abundance: -
j_gene: TRBJ2-7
v_gene: TRBV25-1
d_gene: TRBD1
CDR3aa: CASSATGGADEQYF
CDR3nt: TGTGCCAGCAGTGCTACAGGGGGCGCGGACGAGCAGTACTTC

abundance: -
j_gene: TRBJ1-6
v_gene: TRBV2
d_gene: -
CDR3aa: CASRTASSYNSPLHF
CDR3nt: TGTGCCAGCAGGACTGCGAGCTCCTATAATTCACCCCTCCACTTT

abundance: -
j_gene: TRBJ2-7
v_gene: TRBV5-1
d_gene: TRBD2
CDR3aa: CASSPSGGGVHEQYF
CDR3nt: TGCGCCAGCAGCCCCTCCGGTGGGGGGGTCCACGAGCAGTACTTC

abundance: -
j_gene: TRBJ2-7
v_gene: TRBV7-2
d_gene: -
CDR3aa: CASSFSRSYEQYF
CDR3nt: TGTGCCAGCAGCTTTAGCAGATCCTACGAGCAGTACTTC

abundance: -
j_gene: TRBJ2-1
v_gene: TRBV6-1
d_gene: TRBD2
CDR3aa: CASSGIGGGGRYNEQFF
CDR3nt: TGTGCCAGCAGTGGGATTGGCGGGGGGGGGAGATACAATGAGCAGTTCTTC

abundance: -
j_gene: TRBJ2-2
v_gene: TRBV13
d_gene: -
CDR3aa: CASSPRQGRAGELFF
CDR3nt: TGTGCCAGCAGCCCCCGACAGGGGAGGGCCGGGGAGCTGTTTTTT

abundance: once
j_gene: TRBJ2-6
v_gene: TRBV14
d_gene: -
CDR3aa: CASSQGTISHGANVLTF
CDR3nt: TGTGCCAGCAGCCAAGGGACAATCTCTCATGGGGCCAACGTCCTGACTTTC

abundance: -
j_gene: TRBJ2-5
v_gene: TRBV7-2
d_gene: -
CDR3aa: CASSFDGKTQYF
CDR3nt: TGTGCCAGCAGCTTTGACGGGAAGACCCAGTACTTC

abundance: -
j_gene: TRBJ2-3
v_gene: TRBV29-1
d_gene: TRBD1
CDR3aa: CSVGTAYDTQYF
CDR3nt: TGCAGCGTCGGGACAGCCTACGATACGCAGTATTTT

abundance: -
j_gene: TRBJ2-4
v_gene: TRBV6-6
d_gene: -
CDR3aa: CASVGGFGGQNIQYF
CDR3nt: TGTGCCAGCGTAGGGGGCTTCGGAGGGCAAAACATTCAGTACTTC

abundance: -
j_gene: TRBJ1-2
v_gene: TRBV30
d_gene: -
CDR3aa: CAWSVGFQGSKTF
CDR3nt: TGTGCCTGGAGTGTAGGCTTCCAGGGGTCTAAAACCTTC

abundance: -
j_gene: TRBJ2-7
v_gene: TRBV28
d_gene: -
CDR3aa: CASSGGVGASYEQYF
CDR3nt: TGTGCCAGCAGTGGGGGGGTGGGGGCCTCCTACGAGCAGTACTTC

abundance: -
j_gene: TRBJ2-3
v_gene: TRBV9
d_gene: -
CDR3aa: CASSVGLSDTQYF
CDR3nt: TGTGCCAGCAGTGTCGGTTTGAGCGATACGCAGTATTTT

abundance: -
j_gene: TRBJ1-5
v_gene: TRBV5-5
d_gene: -
CDR3aa: CASSLAAPSGPQHF
CDR3nt: TGTGCCAGCAGCTTGGCAGCACCCTCGGGGCCCCAGCATTTT

abundance: -
j_gene: TRBJ1-5
v_gene: TRBV5-1
d_gene: -
CDR3aa: CASSSDRNQPQHF
CDR3nt: TGCGCCAGCAGCTCCGACAGGAATCAGCCCCAGCATTTT

abundance: once
j_gene: TRBJ2-5
v_gene: TRBV5-6
d_gene: -
CDR3aa: CASSSELTRETQYF
CDR3nt: TGTGCCAGCAGCTCAGAACTAACTAGGGAGACCCAGTACTTC

abundance: -
j_gene: TRBJ2-5
v_gene: TRBV5-1
d_gene: TRBD2
CDR3aa: CASSLTSGDQETQYF
CDR3nt: TGCGCCAGCAGCTTGACTAGCGGGGACCAAGAGACCCAGTACTTC

abundance: once
j_gene: TRBJ2-1
v_gene: TRBV2
d_gene: TRBD1
CDR3aa: CASSGQGYEQFF
CDR3nt: TGTGCCAGCTCGGGACAGGGCTATGAGCAGTTCTTC

abundance: once
j_gene: TRBJ1-4
v_gene: TRBV28
d_gene: -
CDR3aa: CASSSPETVEKLFF
CDR3nt: TGTGCCAGCAGTTCCCCCGAGACAGTAGAAAAACTGTTTTTT

abundance: -
j_gene: TRBJ1-1
v_gene: TRBV5-1
d_gene: -
CDR3aa: CASSLIGENTEAFF
CDR3nt: TGCGCCAGCAGCTTGATCGGGGAGAACACTGAAGCTTTCTTT

abundance: once
j_gene: TRBJ2-3
v_gene: TRBV7-9
d_gene: -
CDR3aa: CASSLQGGGDTQYF
CDR3nt: TGTGCCAGCAGCCTACAGGGAGGGGGAGATACGCAGTATTTT

abundance: -
j_gene: TRBJ2-3
v_gene: TRBV6-6
d_gene: -
CDR3aa: CASSYQGTDTQYF
CDR3nt: TGTGCCAGCAGTTACCAGGGGACAGATACGCAGTATTTT

abundance: -
j_gene: TRBJ2-5
v_gene: TRBV15
d_gene: TRBD1
CDR3aa: CATSGRTGQQTQYF
CDR3nt: TGTGCCACCAGCGGGCGGACAGGGCAACAGACCCAGTACTTC

abundance: -
j_gene: TRBJ2-7
v_gene: TRBV11-2
d_gene: TRBD1
CDR3aa: CASSLPGTGTYEQYF
CDR3nt: TGTGCCAGCAGCTTACCCGGGACAGGGACCTACGAGCAGTACTTC

abundance: -
j_gene: TRBJ2-5
v_gene: TRBV6-1
d_gene: -
CDR3aa: CASRRARETQYF
CDR3nt: TGTGCCAGCAGGCGGGCCCGGGAGACCCAGTACTTC

abundance: -
j_gene: TRBJ2-2
v_gene: TRBV19
d_gene: TRBD2
CDR3aa: CASSPGLERAGELFF
CDR3nt: TGTGCCAGTAGTCCGGGACTAGAACGCGCCGGGGAGCTGTTTTTT

abundance: -
j_gene: TRBJ2-5
v_gene: TRBV11-2
d_gene: TRBD1
CDR3aa: CASSGRVSTGPPWETQYF
CDR3nt: TGTGCCAGCAGCGGTCGGGTGTCGACAGGGCCCCCGTGGGAGACCCAGTACTTC

abundance: -
j_gene: TRBJ2-1
v_gene: TRBV5-6
d_gene: TRBD2
CDR3aa: CASSLGLREGNEQFF
CDR3nt: TGTGCCAGCAGCTTGGGTTTGCGGGAGGGCAATGAGCAGTTCTTC

abundance: -
j_gene: TRBJ1-6
v_gene: TRBV10-2
d_gene: -
CDR3aa: CASSEPAAGSFSYNSPLHF
CDR3nt: TGCGCCAGCAGTGAACCGGCAGCGGGATCTTTCTCCTATAATTCACCCCTCCACTTT

abundance: -
j_gene: TRBJ2-5
v_gene: TRBV5-1
d_gene: -
CDR3aa: CASSLVGAGSDQYF
CDR3nt: TGCGCCAGCAGCTTGGTAGGGGCGGGGTCGGACCAGTACTTC

abundance: -
j_gene: TRBJ1-2
v_gene: TRBV28
d_gene: TRBD1
CDR3aa: CASSFQGANYGYTF
CDR3nt: TGTGCCAGCAGTTTTCAGGGGGCTAACTATGGCTACACCTTC

abundance: -
j_gene: TRBJ2-5
v_gene: TRBV6-4
d_gene: -
CDR3aa: CASSLGFGGKETQYF
CDR3nt: TGTGCCAGCAGTCTCGGCTTTGGGGGCAAAGAGACCCAGTACTTC

abundance: -
j_gene: TRBJ1-5
v_gene: TRBV28
d_gene: -
CDR3aa: CASSPNVHSNQPQHF
CDR3nt: TGTGCCAGCAGTCCTAACGTTCATAGCAATCAGCCCCAGCATTTT

abundance: once
j_gene: TRBJ1-1
v_gene: TRBV9
d_gene: -
CDR3aa: CASSATEGGNTEAFF
CDR3nt: TGTGCCAGCAGCGCGACTGAGGGAGGGAACACTGAAGCTTTCTTT

abundance: -
j_gene: TRBJ2-3
v_gene: TRBV28
d_gene: -
CDR3aa: CASRTHTLGTDTQYF
CDR3nt: TGTGCCAGCAGAACCCACACCCTCGGCACAGATACGCAGTATTTT

abundance: -
j_gene: TRBJ2-1
v_gene: TRBV5-1
d_gene: TRBD2
CDR3aa: CASSPLGTRERSGNEQFF
CDR3nt: TGCGCCAGCAGCCCCCTCGGGACTAGGGAAAGGAGTGGGAATGAGCAGTTCTTC

abundance: -
j_gene: TRBJ2-5
v_gene: TRBV5-6
d_gene: TRBD2
CDR3aa: CASSLVSGRKGETQYF
CDR3nt: TGTGCCAGCAGCTTGGTTAGCGGGAGGAAGGGGGAGACCCAGTACTTC

abundance: -
j_gene: TRBJ2-5
v_gene: TRBV2
d_gene: -
CDR3aa: CATNREEGQETQYF
CDR3nt: TGTGCCACCAACAGGGAAGAGGGGCAAGAGACCCAGTACTTC

abundance: once
j_gene: TRBJ1-5
v_gene: TRBV23-1
d_gene: TRBD1
CDR3aa: CATTGVRYSNQPQHF
CDR3nt: TGCGCCACTACAGGGGTCCGATATAGCAATCAGCCCCAGCATTTT

abundance: -
j_gene: TRBJ2-2
v_gene: TRBV11-2
d_gene: -
CDR3aa: CAGGNRRAGIGELFF
CDR3nt: TGTGCCGGGGGAAACCGGAGGGCCGGAATCGGGGAGCTGTTTTTT

abundance: few
j_gene: TRBJ1-5
v_gene: TRBV19
d_gene: -
CDR3aa: CASRTAPTGGNQPQHF
CDR3nt: TGTGCCAGTAGGACCGCGCCGACAGGTGGCAATCAGCCCCAGCATTTT

abundance: -
j_gene: TRBJ1-1
v_gene: TRBV18
d_gene: -
CDR3aa: CASSPRIGGRRENTEAFF
CDR3nt: TGTGCCAGCTCACCACGTATCGGGGGGCGAAGGGAGAACACTGAAGCTTTCTTT

abundance: -
j_gene: TRBJ2-2
v_gene: TRBV25-1
d_gene: TRBD1
CDR3aa: CARPWTGYTGELFF
CDR3nt: TGTGCCAGACCCTGGACAGGGTACACCGGGGAGCTGTTTTTT